The 18 T cell receptor beta chains below all came from one sample that was sequenced in a study of CD8 T cells in Susac syndrome. Reverse transcription of 0.5 to 1 ug RNA used random hexamers. In TCRdb, the immunoSEQ multiplex PCR reads were re-called with MiXCR into one record per CDR3 protein. The data show roughly 150,000 distinct CDR3 sequences, roughly 95% seen once. The source material was CD4+ T cells from PBMCs. The receptor set was obtained from a human donor with Susac syndrome.

The rearrangement joins TRBV27 to TRBJ2-1; D might be TRBD1 (6 bases). V lost 6 bases and J 7 bases, leaving 16 bases between the germline ends. The CDR3 has 14 residues. Germline V CDR1 and CDR2: MNHEY, SMNVEV (reference sequence). The CDR3 bases are TGTGCCAGCAGACCTGGGAACAGGGTGAATGAGCAGTTCTTC. Amino acid sequence: CASRPGNRVNEQFF.

This chain joins TRBV20-1 and TRBJ2-5; TRBD2 might be the D (7 bases). Germline CDR1 is DFQATT and CDR2 is SNEGSKA (reference sequence). The CDR3 consists of 12 residues. The V end was cut by 5 bases, the J end by 5 bases, with 12 bases between. The CDR3 DNA reads as TGCAGTGCTCGGGGGGCTGCGGAGACCCAGTACTTC. Protein: CSARGAAETQYF.

This chain links TRBV25-1 with TRBJ1-1; D unresolved. CDR3 length: 13 amino acids. The V end was cut by 3 bases, the J end by 7 bases, with 12 bases between. CDR1 is MGHDK and CDR2 is SYGVNS in the germline V gene. The CDR3 DNA sequence: TGTGCCAGCAGTGATGATGGGTCGTTTGAAGCTTTCTTT. This sequence encodes CASSDDGSFEAFF.

The CDR3 DNA follows: TGTGCCAGCGCAGCCACCTACACAGATACGCAGTATTTT. Its protein is CASAATYTDTQYF. The chain uses TRBV2 and TRBJ2-3; no definite D call. CDR1 and CDR2 (germline): SNHLY, FYNNEI. The CDR3 contains 13 residues. V gave up 8 bases and J gave up 2 bases, with 11 bases separating them.

This clonotype was counted once. The genes are TRBV15 and TRBJ1-4; the D gene is possibly TRBD1 (5 bases). The CDR3 has 15 amino acids. CDR1 LNHNV and CDR2 YYDKDF come from the germline V gene (reference sequence). Trimming left V 5 bases short and J 0 bases short, with 10 bases between. The CDR3 loop reads CATSGDPATNEKLFF. In DNA form, the CDR3 reads TGTGCCACCAGCGGGGACCCAGCAACTAATGAAAAACTGTTTTTT.

V and J are TRBV29-1 and TRBJ2-5; D unclear. The CDR3 is made up of 12 amino acids. CDR1 and CDR2 from the germline V gene are SQVTM and ANQGSEA. Trimming left V 4 bases short and J 1 base short, with 7 bases between. DNA of the CDR3: TGCAGCGTTGGTGTCAGCCAAGAGACCCAGTACTTC. Protein sequence: CSVGVSQETQYF. Complete variable domain (other parts from reference TRBV29-1 and TRBJ2-5): SAVISQKPSRDICQRGTSLTIQCQVDSQVTMMFWYRQQPGQSLTLIATANQGSEATYESGFVIDKFPISRPNLTFSTLTVSNMSPEDSSIYLCSVGVSQETQYFGPGTRLLVL.

The V gene is TRBV20-1, the J gene TRBJ2-7; 9 bases align to TRBD1. Losses at the gene ends were 4 bases for V and 5 bases for J; bases not matched to a gene: 9. The length of the CDR3 is 14 residues. Germline CDR1 is DFQATT and CDR2 is SNEGSKA (reference sequence). This chain's CDR3 is CSAKGQGGVNEQYF. The CDR3 DNA is TGCAGTGCTAAGGGACAGGGAGGGGTCAACGAGCAGTACTTC.

The chain carries TRBV20-1 and TRBJ1-1, with no clear D. This CDR3 spans 14 amino acids. V was shortened by 3 bases and J by 1 base, with 12 bases between the two germline ends. Germline lookup yields CDR1 DFQATT and CDR2 SNEGSKA (reference sequence). The chain's CDR3 is CSASPPNGNTEAFF. The DNA for the CDR3 is TGCAGTGCTAGTCCTCCGAACGGGAACACTGAAGCTTTCTTT.

This rearrangement joins TRBV6-6 to TRBJ2-7; 9 bases are shared with TRBD1. The length of the CDR3 is 15 residues. After removal of 6 bases from V and 8 bases from J, the junction contained 14 bases not matched to a gene. Germline values: CDR1 MNHNY, CDR2 SVGAGI (reference sequence). This CDR3 is CASSPPGQGDLKQYF. CDR3 coding DNA: TGTGCCAGCAGCCCCCCGGGACAGGGAGACCTTAAGCAGTACTTC.

For the CDR3, the DNA is TGTGCCAGCAGCTTAGCGCAAGATACGCAGTATTTT. It specifies CASSLAQDTQYF. V and J are TRBV7-2 and TRBJ2-3; D is ambiguous. Germline V gene sequence: CDR1 SGHTA, CDR2 FQGNSA. The germline V and J ends were trimmed by 0 bases and 5 bases, with 3 bases remaining between them. The CDR3 is made up of 12 amino acids.

V gene TRBV25-1 combines with J gene TRBJ2-1, with a tentative D call TRBD2 (7 bases). The V end lost 3 bases, the J end lost 7 bases, and 19 bases lay between the germline ends. This CDR3 comprises 16 residues. Per germline, CDR1 MGHDK and CDR2 SYGVNS. The CDR3 DNA follows: TGTGCCAGCAGTGATGGGAGGGGGGCCCGGGGGAATGAGCAGTTCTTC. Encoded protein: CASSDGRGARGNEQFF.

V and J are TRBV10-3 and TRBJ1-5, with TRBD1 as a possible D gene (6 bases). CDR1 is ENHRY, CDR2 SYGVKD, per germline. V was trimmed by 7 bases and J by 4 bases, leaving 11 bases between them. The CDR3 length is 13 residues. In nucleotides, the CDR3 is TGTGCCATCACCGGACAGATTAATCAGCCCCAGCATTTT. Encoded protein: CAITGQINQPQHF.

The V call is TRBV23-1, the J call TRBJ1-1; TRBD1 is a possible D gene (6 bases). TRBV23-1 is treated as an ORF (open reading frame) with a function not yet certain. The CDR3 spans 16 residues. The germline V and J ends were trimmed by 2 bases and 3 bases, with 16 bases remaining between them. This chain's CDR3 is CASSQPPERGDTEAFF. The CDR3 DNA is TGCGCCAGCAGTCAACCCCCCGAGAGGGGGGACACTGAAGCTTTCTTT.

The chain combines TRBV11-1 with TRBJ1-5; 11 bases align to TRBD1. CDR3 size: 20 residues. Germline V CDR1 and CDR2: SGHAT, FQDESV (reference sequence). The trim removed 2 bases at V and 3 bases at J, leaving 15 bases unmatched. The CDR3 spells CASSLRGQRTGGANNQPQHF. CDR3 bases: TGTGCCAGCAGCTTACGGGGGCAGCGGACAGGGGGCGCGAACAATCAGCCCCAGCATTTT. The full variable domain, its missing parts supplied by reference TRBV11-1 and TRBJ1-5, is EAEVAQSPRYKITEKSQAVAFWCDPISGHATLYWYRQILGQGPELLVQFQDESVVDDSQLPKDRFSAERLKGVDSTLKIQPAELGDSAMYLCASSLRGQRTGGANNQPQHFGDGTRLSIL.

CDR3 sequence: CASSPTGERLYTEAFF. CDR3 nucleotides: TGTGCCAGCAGTCCGACAGGGGAGCGGCTTTACACTGAAGCTTTCTTT. The V and J genes are TRBV6-4 and TRBJ1-1; TRBD1 matches at 8 bases. The CDR3 has 16 amino acids. CDR1 and CDR2 (germline): MRHNA, SNTAGT. Trimming took 5 bases from V and 3 from J; bases not matched to a gene: 11.

This clonotype was seen a handful of times. V gene TRBV18 combines with J gene TRBJ1-5; weak D call: TRBD1 (6 bases). The CDR3 length is 13 residues. V was cut by 6 bases and J by 3 bases, with 9 bases left in between. Germline values: CDR1 KGHSH, CDR2 LQKENI. Written as DNA, the CDR3 is TGTGCCAGCTCTGGGGGCGACAATCAGCCCCAGCATTTT. Amino acid sequence: CASSGGDNQPQHF.

The rearrangement links TRBV29-1 to TRBJ2-3; 10 bases are shared with TRBD2. The trim removed 4 bases at V and 6 bases at J, leaving 13 bases unmatched. Germline V lookup: CDR1 SQVTM, CDR2 ANQGSEA. This CDR3 is built from 16 residues. DNA for the CDR3: TGCAGCGTTGCGGGTCTAAGCGGGGGGGCCCTGGATACGCAGTATTTT. Residues: CSVAGLSGGALDTQYF.

The chain has TRBV27 and TRBJ1-2, with D perhaps matching TRBD1 (5 bases). Trimming stripped 5 bases from V and 7 bases from J, with 14 bases between. CDR1 MNHEY and CDR2 SMNVEV come from the germline V gene (reference sequence). This CDR3 has 13 residues. CDR3 DNA: TGTGCCAGCAGTCTAGGGGAGTCGGGTGGCTACACCTTC. This sequence encodes CASSLGESGGYTF.